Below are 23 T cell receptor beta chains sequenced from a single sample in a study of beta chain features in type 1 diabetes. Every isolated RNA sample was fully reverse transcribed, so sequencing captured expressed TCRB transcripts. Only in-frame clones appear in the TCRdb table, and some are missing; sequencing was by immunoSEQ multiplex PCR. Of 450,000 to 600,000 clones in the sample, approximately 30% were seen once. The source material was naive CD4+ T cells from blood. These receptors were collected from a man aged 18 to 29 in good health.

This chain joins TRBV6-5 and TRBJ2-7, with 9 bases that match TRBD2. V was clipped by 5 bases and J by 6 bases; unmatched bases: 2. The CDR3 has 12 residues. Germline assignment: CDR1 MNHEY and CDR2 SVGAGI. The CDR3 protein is CASSKTSGEQYF. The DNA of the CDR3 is TGTGCCAGCAGTAAGACTAGCGGCGAGCAGTACTTC.

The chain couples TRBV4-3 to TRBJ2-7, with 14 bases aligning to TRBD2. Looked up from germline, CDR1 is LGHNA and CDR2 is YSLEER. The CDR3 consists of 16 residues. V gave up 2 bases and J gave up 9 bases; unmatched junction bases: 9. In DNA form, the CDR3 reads TGCGCCAGCAGCCAAAGGGGAGGACTAGCGGGAGGTGTGCAGTACTTC. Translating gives CASSQRGGLAGGVQYF.

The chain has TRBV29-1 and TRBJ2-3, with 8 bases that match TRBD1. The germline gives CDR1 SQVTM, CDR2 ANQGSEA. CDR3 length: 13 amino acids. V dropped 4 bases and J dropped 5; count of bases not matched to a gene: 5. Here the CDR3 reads CSVARGRGDTQYF. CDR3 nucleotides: TGCAGCGTTGCCAGGGGGCGCGGAGATACGCAGTATTTT.

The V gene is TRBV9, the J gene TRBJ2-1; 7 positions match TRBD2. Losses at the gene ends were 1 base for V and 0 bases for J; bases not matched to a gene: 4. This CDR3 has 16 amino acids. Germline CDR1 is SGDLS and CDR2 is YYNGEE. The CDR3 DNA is TGTGCCAGCAGCGTAAGCGGGGATAGCTCCTACAATGAGCAGTTCTTC. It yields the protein CASSVSGDSSYNEQFF.

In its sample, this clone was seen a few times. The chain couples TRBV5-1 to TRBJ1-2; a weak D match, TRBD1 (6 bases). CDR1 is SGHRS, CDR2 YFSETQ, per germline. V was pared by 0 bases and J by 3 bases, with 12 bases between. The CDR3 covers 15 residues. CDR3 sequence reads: CASSLAWPGDYGYTF. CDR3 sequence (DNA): TGCGCCAGCAGCTTGGCGTGGCCAGGGGACTATGGCTACACCTTC.

CDR3 in DNA: TGCAGCGTTGGGACCGTAGCTAACTATGGCTACACCTTC. It translates to CSVGTVANYGYTF. The V gene is TRBV29-1, the J gene TRBJ1-2; D remains ambiguous. The CDR3 covers 13 residues. V was cut by 4 bases and J by 0 bases, with 9 bases left in between. Germline V gene data show CDR1 as SQVTM and CDR2 as ANQGSEA.

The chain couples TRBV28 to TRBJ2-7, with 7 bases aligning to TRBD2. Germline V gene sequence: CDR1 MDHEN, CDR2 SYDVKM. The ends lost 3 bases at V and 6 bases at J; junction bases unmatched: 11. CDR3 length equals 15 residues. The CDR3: CASSFGAAGVSEQYF. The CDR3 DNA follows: TGTGCCAGCAGTTTCGGGGCCGCGGGGGTCTCCGAGCAGTACTTC.

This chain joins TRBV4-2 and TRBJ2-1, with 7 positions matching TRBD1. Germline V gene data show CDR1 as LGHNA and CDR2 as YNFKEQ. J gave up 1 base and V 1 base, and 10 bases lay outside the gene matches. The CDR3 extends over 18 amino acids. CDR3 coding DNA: TGTGCCAGCAGCCAAGGCACCCACAGGGGTGGATCCTACAATGAGCAGTTCTTC. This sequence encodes CASSQGTHRGGSYNEQFF.

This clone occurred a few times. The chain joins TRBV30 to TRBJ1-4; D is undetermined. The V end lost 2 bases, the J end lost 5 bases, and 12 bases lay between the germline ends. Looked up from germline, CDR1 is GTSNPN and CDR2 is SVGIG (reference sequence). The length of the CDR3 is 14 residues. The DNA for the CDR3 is TGTGCCTGGAGTCCCGGGTCAAAAAATGAAAAACTGTTTTTT. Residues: CAWSPGSKNEKLFF. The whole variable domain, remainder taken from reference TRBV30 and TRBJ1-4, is SQTIHQWPATLVQPVGSPLSLECTVEGTSNPNLYWYRQAAGRGLQLLFYSVGIGQISSEVPQNLSASRPQDRQFILSSKKLLLSDSGFYLCAWSPGSKNEKLFFGSGTQLSVL.

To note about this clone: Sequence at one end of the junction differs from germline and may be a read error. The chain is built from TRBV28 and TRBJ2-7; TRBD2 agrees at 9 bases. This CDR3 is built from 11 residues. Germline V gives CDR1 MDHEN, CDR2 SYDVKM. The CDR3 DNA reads TGTGCCAGCACTGGGACTAGCACCTCCCACTTC. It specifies CASTGTSTSHF.

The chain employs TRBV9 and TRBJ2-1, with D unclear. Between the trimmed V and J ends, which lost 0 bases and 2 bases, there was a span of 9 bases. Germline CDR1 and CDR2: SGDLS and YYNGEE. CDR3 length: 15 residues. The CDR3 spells CASSVDLQPYNEQFF. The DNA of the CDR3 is TGTGCCAGCAGCGTAGATTTACAGCCCTACAATGAGCAGTTCTTC.

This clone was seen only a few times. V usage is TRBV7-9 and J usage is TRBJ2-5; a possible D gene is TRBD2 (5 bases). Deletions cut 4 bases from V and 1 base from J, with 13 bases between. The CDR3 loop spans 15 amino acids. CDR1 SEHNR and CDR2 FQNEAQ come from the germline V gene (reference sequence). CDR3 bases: TGTGCCAGCAGCTCCCGGAGGCGCGGCCAAGAGACCCAGTACTTC. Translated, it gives CASSSRRRGQETQYF.

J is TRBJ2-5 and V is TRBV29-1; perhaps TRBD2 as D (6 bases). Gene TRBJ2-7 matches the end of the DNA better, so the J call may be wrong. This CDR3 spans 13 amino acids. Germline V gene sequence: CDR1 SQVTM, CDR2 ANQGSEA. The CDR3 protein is CSVANRGSYEQYF. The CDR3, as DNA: TGCAGCGTCGCGAACCGGGGGTCATACGAGCAGTACTTC.

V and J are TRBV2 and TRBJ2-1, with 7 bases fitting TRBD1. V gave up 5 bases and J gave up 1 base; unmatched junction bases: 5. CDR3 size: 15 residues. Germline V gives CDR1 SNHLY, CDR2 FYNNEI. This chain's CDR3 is CASSRQGGSYNEQFF. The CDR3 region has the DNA TGTGCCAGCAGTCGACAGGGTGGATCCTACAATGAGCAGTTCTTC.

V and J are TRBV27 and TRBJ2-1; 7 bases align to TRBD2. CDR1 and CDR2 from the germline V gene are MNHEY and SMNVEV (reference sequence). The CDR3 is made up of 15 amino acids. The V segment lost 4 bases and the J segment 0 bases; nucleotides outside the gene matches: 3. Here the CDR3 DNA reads TGTGCCAGCAGTTACCGCGGGAGCTCCTACAATGAGCAGTTCTTC. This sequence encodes CASSYRGSSYNEQFF.

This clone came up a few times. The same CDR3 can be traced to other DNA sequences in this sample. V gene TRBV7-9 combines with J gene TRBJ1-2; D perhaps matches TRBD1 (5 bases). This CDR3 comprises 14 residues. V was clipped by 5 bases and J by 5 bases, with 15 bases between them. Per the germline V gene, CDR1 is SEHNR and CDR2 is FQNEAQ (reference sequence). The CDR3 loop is CASSPRGGGYGYTF. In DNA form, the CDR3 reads TGTGCCAGCAGCCCCCGGGGGGGTGGGTATGGCTACACCTTC.

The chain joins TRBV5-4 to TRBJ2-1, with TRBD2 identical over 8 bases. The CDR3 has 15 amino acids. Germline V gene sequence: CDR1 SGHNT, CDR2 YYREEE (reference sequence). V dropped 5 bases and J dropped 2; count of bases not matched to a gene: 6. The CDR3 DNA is TGTGCCAGCAGTCGGACTAGCAGTCCCTACAATGAGCAGTTCTTC. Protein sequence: CASSRTSSPYNEQFF.

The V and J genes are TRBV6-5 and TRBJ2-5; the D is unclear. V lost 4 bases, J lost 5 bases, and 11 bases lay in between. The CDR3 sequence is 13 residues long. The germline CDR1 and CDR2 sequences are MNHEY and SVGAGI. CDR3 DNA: TGTGCCAGCAGTTTCAACCCTAGGGAGACCCAGTACTTC. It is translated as CASSFNPRETQYF.

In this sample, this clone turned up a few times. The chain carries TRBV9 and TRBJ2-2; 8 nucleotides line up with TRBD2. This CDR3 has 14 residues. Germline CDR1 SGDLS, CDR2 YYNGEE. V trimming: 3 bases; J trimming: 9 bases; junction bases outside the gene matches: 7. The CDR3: CASSAKLADRELFF. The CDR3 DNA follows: TGTGCCAGCAGCGCCAAACTAGCGGATCGGGAGCTGTTTTTT.

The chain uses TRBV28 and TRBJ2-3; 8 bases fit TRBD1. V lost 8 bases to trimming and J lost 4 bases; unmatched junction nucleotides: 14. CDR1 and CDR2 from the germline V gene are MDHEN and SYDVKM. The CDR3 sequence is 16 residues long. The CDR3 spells CASFPPGQGKADTQYF. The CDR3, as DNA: TGTGCCAGCTTCCCTCCCGGACAGGGTAAAGCAGATACGCAGTATTTT. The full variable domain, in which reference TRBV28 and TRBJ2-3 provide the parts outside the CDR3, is DVKVTQSSRYLVKRTGEKVFLECVQDMDHENMFWYRQDPGLGLRLIYFSYDVKMKEKGDIPEGYSVSREKKERFSLILESASTNQTSMYLCASFPPGQGKADTQYFGPGTRLTVL.

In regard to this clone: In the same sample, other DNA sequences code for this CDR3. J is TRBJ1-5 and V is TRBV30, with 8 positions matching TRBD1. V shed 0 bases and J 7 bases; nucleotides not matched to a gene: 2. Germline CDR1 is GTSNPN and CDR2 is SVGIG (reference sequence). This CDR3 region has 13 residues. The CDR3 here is CAWSVQGGQPQHF. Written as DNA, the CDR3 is TGTGCCTGGAGTGTACAGGGGGGGCAGCCCCAGCATTTT.

The CDR3 here is CSAVGRDGSYEQYF. The CDR3 DNA reads TGCAGCGCCGTTGGGAGGGACGGCTCCTACGAGCAGTACTTC. The V call is TRBV29-1, the J call TRBJ2-7, with 7 bases that match TRBD2. This CDR3 has 14 residues. Trimming cost V 7 bases and J 0 bases; bases outside gene matches: 9. In germline, CDR1 is SQVTM, CDR2 ANQGSEA.

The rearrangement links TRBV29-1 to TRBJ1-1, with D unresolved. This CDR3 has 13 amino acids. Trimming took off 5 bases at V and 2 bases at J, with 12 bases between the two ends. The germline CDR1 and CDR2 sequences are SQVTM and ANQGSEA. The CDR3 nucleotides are TGCAGCGTTTCGGGTATAGCAAACACTGAAGCTTTCTTT. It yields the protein CSVSGIANTEAFF.